This T cell receptor beta chain was observed in a study of molecular identifiers for immune sequencing clone quantification. CDR3 length equals 15 residues. V dropped 4 bases and J dropped 1; count of bases not matched to a gene: 4. The V gene's germline CDR1 is MGHRA and CDR2 YSYEKL. This clonotype was detected ten times or more. TCRdb redid the calling of the PCR reads with MiXCR, one entry per CDR3 protein. The sample carries about 40,000 distinct CDR3 sequences, about 24% recorded once. V is TRBV4-1 and J is TRBJ1-5; TRBD1 matches at 7 bases. The sequencing sample was made of naive CD8+ T cells from blood, with Jurkat cell RNA spiked in. Subset specified: FACS-sorted CD8+CD4-CCR7+CD45RA+ naive T cells. This receptor was taken from a human donor in good health. Some libraries in this study had Jurkat cell RNA spiked in. The CDR3 bases are TGCGCCAGCAGCCGCCAGGGGGGGAGCAATCAGCCCCAGCATTTT. This translates into CASSRQGGSNQPQHF.